The 3 T cell receptor beta chains listed next were all sequenced from one sample in a study of molecular identifiers for immune sequencing clone quantification. TCRdb reanalysed the PCR reads using MiXCR and keeps one entry per CDR3 protein. The table has approximately 500,000 distinct CDR3 sequences, about a fifth seen once. What was sequenced was naive CD8+ T cells from blood, with Jurkat cell RNA spiked in. Subset reported: FACS-sorted CD8+CD4-CCR7+CD45RA+ naive T cells. Source of these receptors: a human donor in good health. Some libraries in this study had Jurkat cell RNA spiked in.

This clonotype was picked up a small number of times. V usage is TRBV4-1 and J usage is TRBJ1-2; TRBD1 agrees at 9 bases. The V segment lost 3 bases and the J segment 3 bases; nucleotides outside the gene matches: 8. Germline V CDR1 and CDR2: MGHRA, YSYEKL. This CDR3 has 16 amino acids. As DNA, the CDR3 is TGCGCCAGCAGCCAGGCACCGGGACAGGGAGACTATGGCTACACCTTC. Its protein is CASSQAPGQGDYGYTF.

The chain combines TRBV7-9 with TRBJ2-1, with 8 bases aligning to TRBD2. Trimming cost V 2 bases and J 10 bases; bases outside gene matches: 4. Germline V lookup: CDR1 SEHNR, CDR2 FQNEAQ (reference sequence). The CDR3 has 13 amino acids. CDR3 sequence (DNA): TGTGCCAGCAGCTTAACTAGCGGATTGGAGCAGTTCTTC. Translated, it gives CASSLTSGLEQFF.

This clonotype was counted many times. The rearrangement joins TRBV6-5 to TRBJ1-1; D call uncertain. Germline CDR1 MNHEY, CDR2 SVGAGI. The V and J ends lost 6 bases and 1 base respectively, with 9 bases between them. The CDR3 has 13 amino acids. CDR3 in amino acids: CASRPVSNTEAFF. The CDR3, as DNA: TGTGCCAGCAGGCCGGTCTCGAACACTGAAGCTTTCTTT.